This T cell receptor (beta chain) derives from a study of CD8 T cells in Susac syndrome. The RNA input was roughly 0.45 to 1 ug, and it was reverse transcribed with random hexamers. From the immunoSEQ multiplex PCR reads, TCRdb called clonotypes with MiXCR, one entry per CDR3 protein. This table holds fewer than 200,000 distinct CDR3 sequences, approximately 94% found once. The CDR3 length is 15 residues. Germline assignment: CDR1 SGHTA and CDR2 FQGNSA. V lost 1 base and J lost 3, with 9 bases in between. Source material: CD4+ T cells from PBMCs. This chain links TRBV7-2 with TRBJ1-4, with D maybe TRBD1 (5 bases). The sequence came from a human donor in good health. The CDR3 coding sequence is TGTGCCAGCAGCTTAGGGGGGGTATCTAATGAAAAACTGTTTTTT. Residues: CASSLGGVSNEKLFF.